The 23 T cell receptor beta chains reported below all come from one sample, sequenced in a study of T cells expressing NK-cell markers. Reprocessing the 5' RACE reads, TCRdb reports a single entry for every CDR3 protein and omits DNA. This repertoire includes 500,000 to 700,000 distinct CDR3 sequences. The sequenced sample was blood T cells: a sorted CD56 or NKG2C T cell subset, CD4+ or CD8+ T cells, or bulk PBMC T cells (not recorded which). These receptors came from a man aged 18 to 30 in good health.

The V gene is TRBV4-1, the J gene TRBJ2-6; TCRdb's D call of TRBD1 is untestable without DNA. The CDR3 spans 16 residues. CDR1 is MGHRA, CDR2 YSYEKL, per germline. This chain's CDR3 is CASSWGMSSGANVLTF.

The V and J genes are TRBV5-1 and TRBJ1-2; TCRdb returns TRBD1, unconfirmable since there is no DNA. Germline assignment: CDR1 SGHRS and CDR2 YFSETQ. The CDR3 is made up of 15 amino acids. The CDR3 sequence is CASSFRTGGNYGYTF.

This rearrangement joins TRBV7-9 to TRBJ2-2; no DNA is available, so the TRBD2 call from TCRdb remains unchecked. Germline CDR1 reads SEHNR; CDR2 reads FQNEAQ (reference sequence). The CDR3 contains 15 residues. CDR3 protein: CASSLPRTNPGELFF.

The chain combines TRBV5-1 with TRBJ2-1. In germline, CDR1 is SGHRS, CDR2 YFSETQ. The CDR3 extends over 13 amino acids. CDR3 sequence: CASSLNRGDEQFF.

V is TRBV28 and J is TRBJ2-1; TCRdb calls TRBD2, which cannot be checked without DNA. CDR3 size: 14 residues. Germline CDR1 MDHEN, CDR2 SYDVKM. The CDR3 loop reads CASRGLAVPNEQFF.

The V call is TRBV6-5, the J call TRBJ2-5; no DNA is available, so the TRBD1 call from TCRdb remains unchecked. Germline assignment: CDR1 MNHEY and CDR2 SVGAGI. CDR3 length equals 15 residues. This CDR3 reads CASSYSQGSGETQYF.

The V call is TRBV6-1, the J call TRBJ2-2; the TRBD1 assignment by TCRdb is unverifiable without DNA. Germline V gene sequence: CDR1 MNHNS, CDR2 SASEGT. This CDR3 comprises 13 residues. The CDR3: CASRGTGAGELFF.

This chain links TRBV12-3 or TRBV12-4 with TRBJ1-1; TCRdb's D call of TRBD1 is untestable without DNA. This CDR3 has 16 residues. CDR3 sequence: CASSPVGGWGDTEAFF.

V gene TRBV7-2 combines with J gene TRBJ2-3; TCRdb's D gene call, TRBD1, goes unchecked for lack of DNA. This CDR3 contains 16 residues. Per the germline V gene, CDR1 is SGHTA and CDR2 is FQGNSA. The chain's CDR3 is CASSLGGRGSTDTQYF.

The genes are TRBV2 and TRBJ2-3. Per germline, CDR1 SNHLY and CDR2 FYNNEI. The CDR3 is 13 residues long. The CDR3 spells CASSEASRHTQYF.

The chain is built from TRBV29-1 and TRBJ2-1; as DNA is missing, the TRBD2 call by TCRdb cannot be tested. Germline lookup yields CDR1 SQVTM and CDR2 ANQGSEA. This CDR3 has 16 residues. The CDR3 region is CSVEDLRTSGNDEQFF.

The chain couples TRBV5-1 to TRBJ2-7. In germline, CDR1 is SGHRS, CDR2 YFSETQ. The CDR3 length is 13 residues. The CDR3 loop is CASVGTSMEEQYF.

V and J are TRBV10-3 and TRBJ2-7; there is no DNA to check the TCRdb D call of TRBD1. This CDR3 is 13 amino acids long. The germline V gene encodes CDR1 ENHRY and CDR2 SYGVKD. This chain's CDR3 is CAIGTASTYEQYF.

The V call is TRBV12-3 or TRBV12-4, the J call TRBJ1-3. This CDR3 is 14 amino acids long. This chain's CDR3 is CASSLIHSGNTIYF.

The chain has TRBV12-3 or TRBV12-4 and TRBJ1-2; without DNA, the TCRdb call of TRBD1 cannot be checked. The CDR3 length is 12 residues. This chain's CDR3 is CASTQPRGGYTF.

The chain couples TRBV2 to TRBJ2-1; there is no DNA to check the TCRdb D call of TRBD1. The germline CDR1 and CDR2 sequences are SNHLY and FYNNEI. This CDR3 region has 15 residues. The CDR3 loop is CASSTLEQGGNEQFF.

The chain couples TRBV20-1 to TRBJ1-3. Germline lookup yields CDR1 DFQATT and CDR2 SNEGSKA (reference sequence). The CDR3 sequence is 15 residues long. The CDR3 loop is CSANDGVNSGNTIYF.

CDR3 region: CASSSSGRASYNEQFF. The V gene is TRBV7-6, the J gene TRBJ2-1; TCRdb proposes TRBD2, but this gene call is untestable without DNA. The CDR3 is 16 amino acids. CDR1 is SGHVS and CDR2 is FNYEAQ in the germline V gene.

CDR3 amino acids: CATKGLGRVNEQFF. The chain joins TRBV27 to TRBJ2-1; there is no DNA to check the TCRdb D call of TRBD1. The CDR3 has 14 residues. Looked up from germline, CDR1 is MNHEY and CDR2 is SMNVEV (reference sequence).

This chain uses TRBV24-1 with TRBJ2-3; with no DNA, the TCRdb D assignment of TRBD2 cannot be verified. CDR1 and CDR2 from the germline V gene are KGHDR and SFDVKD. This CDR3 is built from 13 residues. The CDR3 protein is CATSGVEGDTQYF.

J is TRBJ2-1 and V is TRBV5-6; as DNA is missing, the TRBD1 call by TCRdb cannot be tested. Germline values: CDR1 SGHDT, CDR2 YYEEEE. This CDR3 is built from 14 residues. CDR3: CASTPSALYNEQFF.

This rearrangement joins TRBV7-6 to TRBJ2-2. The CDR3 extends over 13 amino acids. Germline values: CDR1 SGHVS, CDR2 FNYEAQ. This CDR3 reads CASSPTRGGELFF. The variable domain in full, completed from reference TRBV7-6 and TRBJ2-2, reads GAGVSQSPRYKVTKRGQDVALRCDPISGHVSLYWYRQALGQGPEFLTYFNYEAQQDKSGLPNDRFSAERPEGSISTLTIQRTEQRDSAMYRCASSPTRGGELFFGEGSRLTVL.

The chain employs TRBV29-1 and TRBJ2-3; TCRdb indicates TRBD2, and absent DNA this call remains unverified. The CDR3 is 15 amino acids. In germline, CDR1 is SQVTM, CDR2 ANQGSEA. The CDR3 loop is CSVDIAGASTDTQYF.